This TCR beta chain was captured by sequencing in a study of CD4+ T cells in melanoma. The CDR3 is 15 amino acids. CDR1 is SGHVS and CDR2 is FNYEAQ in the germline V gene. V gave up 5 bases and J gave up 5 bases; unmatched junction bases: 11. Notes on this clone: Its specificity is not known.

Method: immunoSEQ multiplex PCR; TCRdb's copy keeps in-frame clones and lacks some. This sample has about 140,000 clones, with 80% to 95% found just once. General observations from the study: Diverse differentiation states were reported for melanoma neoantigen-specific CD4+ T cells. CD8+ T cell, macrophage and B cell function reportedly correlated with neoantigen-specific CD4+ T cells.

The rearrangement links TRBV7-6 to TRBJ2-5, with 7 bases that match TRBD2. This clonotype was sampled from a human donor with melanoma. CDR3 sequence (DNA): TGTGCCAGCAGCCCGCTTGGCGGGGGTGGCGAGACCCAGTACTTC. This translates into CASSPLGGGGETQYF.